Listed below are T cell receptor beta chains from one sample, sequenced in a study of shared clonotypes between healthy human individuals. Using immunoSEQ multiplex PCR, the repertoire was profiled, and TCRdb retains in-frame clones only, with some absent. The sample has about 600,000 clones, 97% seen once. Sequenced sample: naive CD4+ T cells sorted from blood. Receptors originate from a woman in her twenties or thirties in good health. The CDR3 runs from the conserved cysteine through the conserved F or W. The D gene is left open where the match is weak. Clone size is not always given. Where it is, it says once, few, many or a class for expanded clones.

clone size: -
V gene: TRBV2
J gene: TRBJ2-7
D gene: TRBD2
CDR3 protein: CASSKGTSGTAYEQYF
CDR3 DNA: TGTGCCAGCAGTAAGGGGACTAGCGGGACCGCCTACGAGCAGTACTTC

clone size: -
V gene: TRBV19
J gene: TRBJ2-7
D gene: TRBD2
CDR3 protein: CASSTSQRERTYEQYF
CDR3 DNA: TGTGCCAGTAGTACGAGCCAGCGGGAGCGCACCTACGAGCAGTACTTC

clone size: -
V gene: TRBV28
J gene: TRBJ2-7
D gene: -
CDR3 protein: CATGTTSYEQYF
CDR3 DNA: TGTGCCACCGGGACAACCTCCTACGAGCAGTACTTC

clone size: -
V gene: TRBV10-2
J gene: TRBJ1-1
D gene: TRBD1
CDR3 protein: CASSRDREITEAFF
CDR3 DNA: TGCGCCAGCAGTCGGGACAGGGAAATCACTGAAGCTTTCTTT

clone size: -
V gene: TRBV5-1
J gene: TRBJ2-5
D gene: TRBD2
CDR3 protein: CASSLAALAGPYAQYF
CDR3 DNA: TGCGCCAGCAGCTTGGCCGCTCTAGCGGGACCCTACGCCCAGTACTTC

clone size: once
V gene: TRBV7-8
J gene: TRBJ2-5
D gene: -
CDR3 protein: CASSLRSLTGTQYF
CDR3 DNA: TGTGCCAGCAGCTTAAGGTCCCTCACGGGGACCCAGTACTTC

clone size: -
V gene: TRBV19
J gene: TRBJ1-5
D gene: -
CDR3 protein: CATSPQGNQPQHF
CDR3 DNA: TGTGCCACCTCACCCCAGGGAAATCAGCCCCAGCATTTT

clone size: -
V gene: TRBV27
J gene: TRBJ2-7
D gene: -
CDR3 protein: CASSRRQRSSYEQYF
CDR3 DNA: TGTGCCAGCAGTCGTAGACAGAGGAGCTCCTACGAGCAGTACTTC

clone size: -
V gene: TRBV7-2
J gene: TRBJ1-2
D gene: -
CDR3 protein: CASSSYAAASGYTF
CDR3 DNA: TGTGCCAGCAGCTCATACGCGGCAGCTAGCGGCTACACCTTC

clone size: -
V gene: TRBV6-1
J gene: TRBJ1-4
D gene: -
CDR3 protein: CASSDQTAGNEKLFF
CDR3 DNA: TGTGCCAGCAGTGACCAGACAGCCGGTAATGAAAAACTGTTTTTT

clone size: -
V gene: TRBV20-1
J gene: TRBJ2-7
D gene: -
CDR3 protein: CSAYRSDEQYF
CDR3 DNA: TGCAGTGCGTATCGTAGCGACGAGCAGTACTTC

clone size: -
V gene: TRBV18
J gene: TRBJ2-4
D gene: -
CDR3 protein: CASSRIRGSGVVNIQYF
CDR3 DNA: TGTGCCAGCTCACGGATCCGGGGCTCAGGAGTAGTAAACATTCAGTACTTC

clone size: -
V gene: TRBV10-3
J gene: TRBJ1-5
D gene: -
CDR3 protein: CAISESYGRVNQPQHF
CDR3 DNA: TGTGCCATCAGTGAGTCCTATGGAAGGGTCAATCAGCCCCAGCATTTT

clone size: -
V gene: TRBV11-2
J gene: TRBJ2-5
D gene: -
CDR3 protein: CASSLDLPTRRETQYF
CDR3 DNA: TGTGCCAGCAGCTTAGATCTGCCCACTAGGAGAGAGACCCAGTACTTC

clone size: -
V gene: TRBV4-1
J gene: TRBJ2-3
D gene: -
CDR3 protein: CASSSFWGTDTQYF
CDR3 DNA: TGCGCCAGCAGTTCCTTTTGGGGCACAGATACGCAGTATTTT

clone size: -
V gene: TRBV6-5
J gene: TRBJ2-4
D gene: -
CDR3 protein: CASSLGQAVDIQYF
CDR3 DNA: TGTGCCAGCAGCCTCGGACAAGCCGTGGACATTCAGTACTTC

clone size: -
V gene: TRBV25-1
J gene: TRBJ2-7
D gene: TRBD1
CDR3 protein: CASSEYGQGSYEQYF
CDR3 DNA: TGTGCCAGCAGTGAATACGGACAGGGCTCCTACGAGCAGTACTTC

clone size: -
V gene: TRBV7-9
J gene: TRBJ1-2
D gene: -
CDR3 protein: CASSFSDGYTF
CDR3 DNA: TGTGCCAGCAGCTTCTCAGATGGCTACACCTTC

clone size: once
V gene: TRBV5-4
J gene: TRBJ2-7
D gene: -
CDR3 protein: CASSLSQGVTYEQYF
CDR3 DNA: TGTGCCAGCAGCTTGTCCCAGGGCGTAACCTACGAGCAGTACTTC

clone size: -
V gene: TRBV28
J gene: TRBJ2-1
D gene: -
CDR3 protein: CASSFGPTGSYNEQFF
CDR3 DNA: TGTGCCAGCAGTTTCGGCCCCACGGGATCCTACAATGAGCAGTTCTTC

clone size: -
V gene: TRBV19
J gene: TRBJ2-4
D gene: -
CDR3 protein: CASSRGNPRGLAKNIQYF
CDR3 DNA: TGTGCCAGTAGCAGGGGTAACCCACGGGGCCTAGCCAAAAACATTCAGTACTTC

clone size: -
V gene: TRBV28
J gene: TRBJ2-7
D gene: TRBD2
CDR3 protein: CASSLWGWREGPDEQYF
CDR3 DNA: TGTGCCAGCAGTTTATGGGGGTGGCGGGAGGGCCCCGACGAGCAGTACTTC

clone size: once
V gene: TRBV7-3
J gene: TRBJ1-1
D gene: -
CDR3 protein: CASSLYDSPGTEAFF
CDR3 DNA: TGTGCCAGCAGCTTATACGACAGCCCGGGCACTGAAGCTTTCTTT

clone size: -
V gene: TRBV5-1
J gene: TRBJ2-7
D gene: -
CDR3 protein: CASSLEATYEQYF
CDR3 DNA: TGCGCCAGCAGCTTGGAGGCGACCTACGAGCAGTACTTC

clone size: -
V gene: TRBV2
J gene: TRBJ2-5
D gene: -
CDR3 protein: CASSEGETQYF
CDR3 DNA: TGTGCCAGCAGTGAAGGGGAGACCCAGTACTTC

clone size: -
V gene: TRBV7-9
J gene: TRBJ1-1
D gene: TRBD1
CDR3 protein: CASHQTGTGNTEAFF
CDR3 DNA: TGTGCCAGCCACCAAACCGGGACAGGGAACACTGAAGCTTTCTTT

clone size: -
V gene: TRBV7-3
J gene: TRBJ2-1
D gene: -
CDR3 protein: CASSPIAEAYNEQFF
CDR3 DNA: TGTGCCAGCAGCCCAATAGCGGAAGCCTACAATGAGCAGTTCTTC

clone size: -
V gene: TRBV18
J gene: TRBJ1-2
D gene: -
CDR3 protein: CASSQDFYEGYTF
CDR3 DNA: TGTGCCAGCTCACAAGACTTCTACGAGGGCTACACCTTC

clone size: -
V gene: TRBV5-6
J gene: TRBJ1-2
D gene: -
CDR3 protein: CASRSQGNYGYTF
CDR3 DNA: TGTGCCAGCAGATCCCAGGGGAACTATGGCTACACCTTC

clone size: -
V gene: TRBV5-8
J gene: TRBJ1-5
D gene: -
CDR3 protein: CASSFGQGPNQPQHF
CDR3 DNA: TGTGCCAGCAGCTTCGGTCAGGGCCCCAATCAGCCCCAGCATTTT

clone size: -
V gene: TRBV5-4
J gene: TRBJ1-2
D gene: TRBD1
CDR3 protein: CASSRDGQGVYGYTF
CDR3 DNA: TGTGCCAGCAGCCGGGACGGACAGGGCGTCTATGGCTACACCTTC

clone size: -
V gene: TRBV19
J gene: TRBJ2-2
D gene: TRBD2
CDR3 protein: CATGGLAGVYGGELFF
CDR3 DNA: TGTGCCACCGGGGGACTAGCGGGAGTGTATGGCGGGGAGCTGTTTTTT

clone size: -
V gene: TRBV12-5
J gene: TRBJ2-1
D gene: -
CDR3 protein: CASGKPTAKSSYNEQFF
CDR3 DNA: TGTGCTAGTGGAAAGCCGACAGCTAAGAGCTCCTACAATGAGCAGTTCTTC

clone size: -
V gene: TRBV5-6
J gene: TRBJ1-1
D gene: -
CDR3 protein: CASSSGVYEAFF
CDR3 DNA: TGTGCCAGCAGCTCGGGGGTGTATGAAGCTTTCTTT

clone size: -
V gene: TRBV7-9
J gene: TRBJ1-2
D gene: TRBD1
CDR3 protein: CASTLTGDYGYTF
CDR3 DNA: TGTGCCAGCACCCTCACAGGGGACTATGGCTACACCTTC

clone size: -
V gene: TRBV2
J gene: TRBJ2-5
D gene: -
CDR3 protein: CASRSGRLGQETQYF
CDR3 DNA: TGTGCCAGCAGAAGTGGTAGACTGGGGCAAGAGACCCAGTACTTC

clone size: once
V gene: TRBV2
J gene: TRBJ2-1
D gene: -
CDR3 protein: CASTSGWEQFF
CDR3 DNA: TGTGCCAGCACCTCTGGGTGGGAGCAGTTCTTC

clone size: -
V gene: TRBV5-8
J gene: TRBJ2-3
D gene: -
CDR3 protein: CASSLEVLSSTDTQYF
CDR3 DNA: TGTGCCAGCAGCTTGGAGGTTCTTTCTAGCACAGATACGCAGTATTTT

clone size: once
V gene: TRBV6-6
J gene: TRBJ1-6
D gene: TRBD1
CDR3 protein: CASSHRDRDNSPLHF
CDR3 DNA: TGTGCCAGCAGTCATCGGGACAGGGACAATTCACCCCTCCACTTT

clone size: -
V gene: TRBV7-2
J gene: TRBJ2-7
D gene: -
CDR3 protein: CASSSGTETYEQYF
CDR3 DNA: TGTGCCAGCAGCTCCGGGACGGAGACCTACGAGCAGTACTTC